A single sample gave rise to the 10 T cell receptor beta chains below, sequenced in a study of T-cell reconstitution after alpha-beta-depleted transplantation in children. The TCRbeta library was prepared with unique molecular identifiers. TCRdb processed the PCR reads anew with MiXCR; each CDR3 protein has one entry. The sample yields hundreds of thousands of distinct CDR3 sequences, about an eighth seen once. The sequencing used PBMCs, collected before TCRalphabeta/CD19-depleted stem cell transplant. These receptor sequences come from a girl aged 2-9 years with congenital amegakaryocytic thrombocytopenia, due to receive a stem cell transplant.

This clonotype has a count of ten or more. CDR3 loop: CATSRERNYGYTF. The CDR3 DNA is TGTGCCACCAGCAGAGAACGGAACTATGGCTACACCTTC. J is TRBJ1-2 and V is TRBV15; no clear D gene. Germline lookup yields CDR1 LNHNV and CDR2 YYDKDF (reference sequence). The CDR3 loop spans 13 amino acids. The V and J ends lost 0 bases and 2 bases respectively, with 4 bases between them.

This clonotype has only a few counts. The rearrangement uses TRBV10-3 and TRBJ2-1; 7 bases are shared with TRBD2. In germline, CDR1 is ENHRY, CDR2 SYGVKD. CDR3 length: 14 residues. V dropped 4 bases and J dropped 8; count of bases not matched to a gene: 8. The DNA for the CDR3 is TGTGCCATCAGTGGGAGACTAGCTTCTGATGAGCAGTTCTTC. As protein: CAISGRLASDEQFF.

The table lists this clonotype with a few counts. The chain carries TRBV4-1 and TRBJ2-1; D perhaps matches TRBD1 (7 bases). The CDR3 runs to 15 residues. CDR1 is MGHRA, CDR2 YSYEKL, per germline. The V end was cut by 4 bases, the J end by 13 bases, with 23 bases between. The CDR3 here is CASSPRGQTLDGQFF. The CDR3 nucleotides are TGCGCCAGCAGCCCGCGGGGACAGACCTTGGATGGTCAGTTCTTC.

This rearrangement joins TRBV28 to TRBJ2-1; D uncertain. The CDR3 consists of 13 residues. Trimming stripped 3 bases from V and 7 bases from J, with 10 bases between. Germline V CDR1 and CDR2: MDHEN, SYDVKM. The CDR3 spells CASSFIPRNEQFF. In DNA form, the CDR3 reads TGTGCCAGCAGTTTCATCCCCCGGAATGAGCAGTTCTTC.

The chain couples TRBV7-9 to TRBJ2-5, with 9 nucleotides matching TRBD1. Losses at the gene ends were 3 bases for V and 2 bases for J; bases not matched to a gene: 7. CDR1 is SEHNR and CDR2 is FQNEAQ in the germline V gene (reference sequence). This CDR3 spans 16 amino acids. CDR3 DNA: TGTGCCAGCAGCTTGCGGGACAGGGTGCATCAAGAGACCCAGTACTTC. It yields the protein CASSLRDRVHQETQYF.

Ten or more counts support this clonotype. The chain uses TRBV7-2 and TRBJ2-1; possible D gene TRBD2, 6 bases. Germline loops: CDR1 SGHTA, CDR2 FQGNSA. The CDR3 totals 15 residues. Trimming left V 8 bases short and J 0 bases short, with 14 bases between. CDR3 in amino acids: CASPAGFNSYNEQFF. The DNA for the CDR3 is TGTGCCAGCCCCGCGGGATTTAACTCCTACAATGAGCAGTTCTTC.

V and J are TRBV10-3 and TRBJ2-5, with D unresolved. Looked up from germline, CDR1 is ENHRY and CDR2 is SYGVKD. The CDR3 has 13 amino acids. V dropped 4 bases and J dropped 1 base, with 7 bases sitting between them. For the CDR3, the DNA is TGTGCCATCAGTGGATCCAGCCAAGAGACCCAGTACTTC. It is translated as CAISGSSQETQYF.

This clonotype was recorded many times. The rearrangement links TRBV7-9 to TRBJ2-4, with D perhaps being TRBD1 or TRBD2 (6 bases each). Germline-derived CDR1 and CDR2 are SEHNR and FQNEAQ (reference sequence). Trimming took off 7 bases at V and 0 bases at J, with 19 bases between the two ends. CDR3 size: 17 residues. Here the CDR3 reads CASIRTKRGVAKNIQYF. Written as DNA, the CDR3 is TGTGCCAGCATCCGAACCAAAAGGGGGGTAGCCAAAAACATTCAGTACTTC.

This clonotype occurred many times. The V call is TRBV7-9, the J call TRBJ1-1; no definite D call. This CDR3 is built from 13 residues. The V gene lost 4 bases and the J gene lost 5 bases, with 11 bases spanning the gap. Looked up from germline, CDR1 is SEHNR and CDR2 is FQNEAQ (reference sequence). The CDR3 here is CASSSLVGTEAFF. The DNA for the CDR3 is TGTGCCAGCAGCTCACTTGTCGGAACTGAAGCTTTCTTT.

At least ten counts were recorded for this clonotype. CDR3 coding DNA: TGCGCCAGCAGCTTGGGCAAGGGTTACGAGCAGTACTTC. Translation: CASSLGKGYEQYF. The chain uses TRBV5-1 and TRBJ2-7; no clear D. The CDR3 consists of 13 residues. V was shortened by 0 bases and J by 4 bases, with 8 bases between the two germline ends. In germline, CDR1 is SGHRS, CDR2 YFSETQ.